Presented here are 17 T cell receptor beta chains from one specimen sequenced in a study of blood T cell repertoires in COVID-19. Sequencing was performed with immunoSEQ multiplex PCR; in TCRdb, only in-frame clones are kept and a portion is missing. The profile covers some 150,000 clones, with around 82% appearing a single time and around 3.6% taken by the ten largest. Sequencing used PBMCs or T cells enriched from blood (not recorded which). These receptors all come from a woman between 45 and 65 years old in a cohort exposed to, infected with or recovered from COVID-19 (not recorded which).

A few counts support this clone. V gene TRBV28 combines with J gene TRBJ1-2; 11 bases are shared with TRBD1. CDR1 and CDR2 (germline): MDHEN, SYDVKM. Germline trimming cut 8 bases from V and 5 bases from J; bases unmatched to any gene: 1. This CDR3 has 12 residues. CDR3 loop: CASGDRGYGYTF. In DNA form, the CDR3 reads TGTGCCAGCGGGGACAGGGGGTATGGCTACACCTTC.

This sequence joins TRBV7-3 and TRBJ2-5, with 7 positions matching TRBD2. Germline assignment: CDR1 SGHTA and CDR2 FQGTGA. CDR3 length: 16 residues. The trim removed 1 base at V and 5 bases at J, leaving 10 bases unmatched. This CDR3 reads CASSLMQERGRETQYF. The CDR3 DNA reads TGTGCCAGCAGCTTAATGCAGGAGCGGGGCAGGGAGACCCAGTACTTC.

The chain has TRBV11-2 and TRBJ2-7, with D unresolved. The CDR3 has 11 residues. V dropped 4 bases and J dropped 5 bases, with 6 bases sitting between them. Germline V CDR1 and CDR2: SGHAT, FQNNGV. CDR3 region: CASSSDNEQYF. DNA for the CDR3: TGTGCCAGCAGCTCAGATAACGAGCAGTACTTC.

This rearrangement joins TRBV19 to TRBJ1-5; the match to TRBD1 covers 10 bases. Trimming removed 7 bases from V and 6 bases from J; junction bases left unmatched: 12. The CDR3 runs 16 residues. From germline, CDR1 is LNHDA and CDR2 SQIVND (reference sequence). CDR3 sequence: CASTGQGSSAIQPQHF. The DNA of the CDR3 is TGTGCCAGTACGGGACAGGGGTCTTCGGCCATTCAGCCCCAGCATTTT.

The chain uses TRBV19 and TRBJ2-2; TRBD1 aligns across 10 bases. CDR3 size: 14 residues. Unmatched junction bases numbered 5, after V lost 6 bases and J lost 7 bases. Germline V gives CDR1 LNHDA, CDR2 SQIVND (reference sequence). The CDR3 nucleotides are TGTGCCAGTAGGAGGACAGGGGGAGGCGGGGAGCTGTTTTTT. It translates to CASRRTGGGGELFF. Full variable domain (remainder filled in from reference TRBV19 and TRBJ2-2): DGGITQSPKYLFRKEGQNVTLSCEQNLNHDAMYWYRQDPGQGLRLIYYSQIVNDFQKGDIAEGYSVSREKKESFPLTVTSAQKNPTAFYLCASRRTGGGGELFFGEGSRLTVL.

This chain uses TRBV12-3 or TRBV12-4 with TRBJ1-1; no reliable D call. Trimming removed 6 bases from V and 0 bases from J, with 8 bases in between. The CDR3 is 13 residues long. The CDR3 nucleotides read TGTGCCAGCAGGTTTACATTGAACACTGAAGCTTTCTTT. Its protein is CASRFTLNTEAFF.

The rearrangement uses TRBV5-1 and TRBJ2-5, with 8 bases lining up with TRBD1. The V and J ends lost 0 bases and 9 bases, in that order; junction bases with no gene match: 7. Per the germline V gene, CDR1 is SGHRS and CDR2 is YFSETQ. The CDR3 has 14 residues. CDR3 loop: CASSLGDRKGAQYF. CDR3 in DNA: TGCGCCAGCAGCTTGGGGGACAGGAAAGGGGCCCAGTACTTC.

The V and J genes are TRBV3-1 (or the pseudogene TRBV3-2) and TRBJ1-4; 7 bases are a match to TRBD1. The junction had 2 bases not matched to a gene; V was cut back by 0 bases and J by 4 bases. In germline, CDR1 is LGHDT, CDR2 YNNKEL (reference sequence). The CDR3 spans 15 residues. The chain's CDR3 is CASSQEDRRNEKLFF. The CDR3 DNA reads as TGTGCCAGCAGCCAAGAGGACAGGCGTAATGAAAAACTGTTTTTT.

This chain joins TRBV11-1 and TRBJ2-3; TRBD2 matches 8 bases. After removal of 5 bases from V and 2 bases from J, the junction contained 9 bases not matched to a gene. This CDR3 comprises 16 residues. Germline assignment: CDR1 SGHAT and CDR2 FQDESV (reference sequence). CDR3 DNA: TGTGCCAGCAGCCTTCGGGTAGCGGGGATCACAGATACGCAGTATTTT. Encoded protein: CASSLRVAGITDTQYF.

The chain couples TRBV6-2 or TRBV6-3 to TRBJ1-1; 7 nucleotides line up with TRBD1. With 5 bases clipped from V and 4 bases from J, the junction kept 10 bases outside the gene matches. This CDR3 has 15 residues. Germline V lookup: CDR1 MNHEY, CDR2 SVGEGT. CDR3 coding DNA: TGTGCCAGCAGTCCAGGACAGGCGCGGGGCACTGAAGCTTTCTTT. It translates to CASSPGQARGTEAFF.

The CDR3 DNA reads TGTGCCAGCAGCCAATCCGGTGGGCTAGCGGGATTCTACGAGCAGTACTTC. Translated: CASSQSGGLAGFYEQYF. V is TRBV9 and J is TRBJ2-7; 9 nucleotides match TRBD2. Germline CDR1 and CDR2: SGDLS and YYNGEE. This CDR3 has 17 amino acids. The V and J ends lost 4 bases and 3 bases, in that order; junction bases with no gene match: 14.

The V call is TRBV7-2, the J call TRBJ2-5, with 7 bases matching TRBD1. Germline V CDR1 and CDR2: SGHTA, FQGNSA. CDR3 length equals 14 residues. V dropped 4 bases and J dropped 2; count of bases not matched to a gene: 4. CDR3 sequence: CASSSETGQETQYF. CDR3 DNA: TGTGCCAGCAGCTCAGAGACAGGGCAAGAGACCCAGTACTTC.

This clone was observed a single time. This chain joins TRBV30 and TRBJ2-7, with 8 bases lining up with TRBD1. Unmatched junction bases numbered 11, after V lost 4 bases and J lost 6 bases. Germline V lookup: CDR1 GTSNPN, CDR2 SVGIG (reference sequence). There are 14 residues in the CDR3. The CDR3, as DNA: TGTGCCTGGACCATCGGGACAGGTCTTCGCGAGCAGTACTTC. This codes for CAWTIGTGLREQYF.

The gene calls are TRBV5-4 and TRBJ2-5; possible D gene TRBD2, 5 bases. This CDR3 has 13 amino acids. Germline CDR1 is SGHNT and CDR2 is YYREEE (reference sequence). Trimming took 4 bases from V and 5 from J, leaving 12 bases between them. The CDR3 loop is CASSPGRRETQYF. As DNA, the CDR3 is TGTGCCAGCAGCCCGGGCAGGAGGGAGACCCAGTACTTC. The full variable domain, with the rest looked up from reference TRBV5-4 and TRBJ2-5, is ETGVTQSPTHLIKTRGQQVTLRCSSQSGHNTVSWYQQALGQGPQFIFQYYREEENGRGNFPPRFSGLQFPNYSSELNVNALELDDSALYLCASSPGRRETQYFGPGTRLLVL.

This chain joins TRBV5-1 and TRBJ2-3, with D unclear. The V end was cut by 0 bases, the J end by 2 bases, with 7 bases between. The CDR3 spans 14 residues. The germline V gene has CDR1 SGHRS and CDR2 YFSETQ. The CDR3 DNA reads TGCGCCAGCAGCTTGGGACTTTACACAGATACGCAGTATTTT. Its protein is CASSLGLYTDTQYF. Full variable domain (missing parts from reference TRBV5-1 and TRBJ2-3): KAGVTQTPRYLIKTRGQQVTLSCSPISGHRSVSWYQQTPGQGLQFLFEYFSETQRNKGNFPGRFSGRQFSNSRSEMNVSTLELGDSALYLCASSLGLYTDTQYFGPGTRLTVL.

The V gene is TRBV5-5, the J gene TRBJ2-1, with D possibly being TRBD2 (6 bases). CDR1 SGHKS and CDR2 YYEKEE come from the germline V gene (reference sequence). V lost 4 bases and J lost 2, with 16 bases in between. The CDR3 spans 16 residues. CDR3 loop: CASSITPGLAYNEQFF. For the CDR3, the DNA is TGTGCCAGCAGCATAACTCCGGGACTTGCCTACAATGAGCAGTTCTTC.

The CDR3 loop is CASSLGSGAYEQYF. CDR3 DNA sequence: TGCGCCAGCAGCTTGGGGTCCGGTGCCTACGAGCAGTACTTC. The chain uses TRBV5-1 and TRBJ2-7; D gene ambiguous. V lost 0 bases to trimming and J lost 2 bases, with 9 bases between them. This CDR3 is built from 14 residues. From germline, CDR1 is SGHRS and CDR2 YFSETQ.